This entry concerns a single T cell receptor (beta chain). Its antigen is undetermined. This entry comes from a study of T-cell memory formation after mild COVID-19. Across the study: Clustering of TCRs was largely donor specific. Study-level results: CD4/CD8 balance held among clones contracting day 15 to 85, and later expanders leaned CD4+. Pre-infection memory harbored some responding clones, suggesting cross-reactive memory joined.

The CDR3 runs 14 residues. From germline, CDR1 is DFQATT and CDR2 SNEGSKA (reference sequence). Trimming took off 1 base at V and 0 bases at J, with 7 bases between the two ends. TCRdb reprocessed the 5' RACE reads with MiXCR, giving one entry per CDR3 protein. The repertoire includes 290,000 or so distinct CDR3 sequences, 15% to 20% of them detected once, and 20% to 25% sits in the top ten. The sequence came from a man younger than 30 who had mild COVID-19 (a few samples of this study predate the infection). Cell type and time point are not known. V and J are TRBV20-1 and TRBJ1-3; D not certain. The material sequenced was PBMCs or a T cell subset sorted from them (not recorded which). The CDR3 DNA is TGCAGTGCTAGAGCCCCTAGCTCTGGAAACACCATATATTTT. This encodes CSARAPSSGNTIYF.